The 28 T cell receptor beta chains below were found in one sample sequenced in a study of cytotoxic CD8 clonotypes in ibrutinib-treated CLL. Here immunoSEQ multiplex PCR was the method, and the copy in TCRdb shows in-frame clones only, minus some. The sample has about 200,000 clones; 75% to 85% are singletons. The source was PBMCs, collected after 12 months of ibrutinib treatment. The receptors were sampled from a human donor with chronic lymphocytic leukemia.

The chain links TRBV27 to TRBJ1-4; tentatively, D is TRBD1 (6 bases). V was clipped by 5 bases and J by 1 base, with 11 bases between them. Germline-derived CDR1 and CDR2 are MNHEY and SMNVEV (reference sequence). The length of the CDR3 is 15 residues. The chain's CDR3 is CASSANRVTNEKLFF. For the CDR3, the DNA is TGTGCCAGCAGTGCGAACAGGGTAACTAATGAAAAACTGTTTTTT.

The CDR3 is CASSVGRPGQRNYGYTF. CDR3 coding DNA: TGTGCCAGCAGCGTAGGGAGACCGGGACAGAGAAACTATGGCTACACCTTC. The chain links TRBV9 to TRBJ1-2; 7 bases line up with TRBD1. The CDR3 has 17 residues. V was pared by 0 bases and J by 2 bases, with 10 bases of the junction left unmatched. From germline, CDR1 is SGDLS and CDR2 YYNGEE.

The chain couples TRBV11-2 to TRBJ2-5; no firm D call. Looked up from germline, CDR1 is SGHAT and CDR2 is FQNNGV. The V and J ends lost 5 bases and 6 bases respectively, with 13 bases between them. The CDR3 spans 13 residues. This CDR3 reads CASSRVGTKTQYF. The DNA of the CDR3 is TGTGCCAGCAGCCGGGTGGGCACAAAGACCCAGTACTTC.

The rearrangement uses TRBV5-5 and TRBJ2-6, with a weak D call TRBD1 (6 bases). The germline V gene has CDR1 SGHKS and CDR2 YYEKEE (reference sequence). The V end lost 4 bases, the J end lost 0 bases, and 17 bases lay between the germline ends. The CDR3 runs to 18 residues. DNA of the CDR3: TGTGCCAGCAGCCAAGATGACAGGAGGAGCTCTGGGGCCAACGTCCTGACTTTC. Amino acids: CASSQDDRRSSGANVLTF.

About this clone itself: At one of its ends the junction is not consistent with the germline gene, which may arise from a read error. The chain recombines TRBV7-8 with TRBJ2-7, with D possibly matching TRBD1 (6 bases). Germline-derived CDR1 and CDR2 are SGHVS and FQNEAQ. This CDR3 has 14 amino acids. The CDR3 nucleotides read TGTGCCAGCAGCCTAGCCCCGGACAGAGACGAGCAGTACTTC. Translating gives CASSLAPDRDEQYF.

This clone was detected only a few times. The V call is TRBV28, the J call TRBJ2-7; D is unclear. Germline CDR1 MDHEN, CDR2 SYDVKM. V was clipped by 4 bases and J by 8 bases, with 15 bases between them. The CDR3 runs to 13 residues. As DNA, the CDR3 is TGTGCCAGCAGTTCCCCTACCGACGGCCAGCAGTACTTC. Protein: CASSSPTDGQQYF.

V is TRBV7-9 and J is TRBJ2-3, with 11 bases fitting TRBD2. Germline CDR1 and CDR2: SEHNR and FQNEAQ (reference sequence). The CDR3 extends over 17 amino acids. V shed 0 bases, J shed 2 bases, and the junction held 4 bases outside the gene matches. The CDR3 protein is CASSLAGTSGYTDTQYF. The CDR3 DNA reads as TGTGCCAGCAGCTTAGCGGGGACTAGCGGATACACAGATACGCAGTATTTT.

The chain joins TRBV5-1 to TRBJ1-4; D gene ambiguous. This CDR3 has 15 residues. The germline CDR1 and CDR2 sequences are SGHRS and YFSETQ. The V end lost 7 bases, the J end lost 0 bases, and 13 bases lay between the germline ends. This CDR3 reads CASSVGGTTNEKLFF. In DNA form, the CDR3 reads TGCGCCAGCTCCGTGGGTGGTACAACTAATGAAAAACTGTTTTTT. The full variable domain, its missing parts supplied by reference TRBV5-1 and TRBJ1-4, is KAGVTQTPRYLIKTRGQQVTLSCSPISGHRSVSWYQQTPGQGLQFLFEYFSETQRNKGNFPGRFSGRQFSNSRSEMNVSTLELGDSALYLCASSVGGTTNEKLFFGSGTQLSVL.

V and J are TRBV6-1 and TRBJ2-7; D uncertain. Germline V gives CDR1 MNHNS, CDR2 SASEGT. This CDR3 comprises 12 residues. V was cut by 9 bases and J by 3 bases, with 12 bases left in between. The CDR3 reads CASFSDGYEQYF. The CDR3 DNA is TGTGCCAGTTTCTCAGACGGCTACGAGCAGTACTTC.

This chain links TRBV6-6 with TRBJ1-2; tentatively, D is TRBD1 (6 bases). This CDR3 comprises 12 residues. Germline V gives CDR1 MNHNY, CDR2 SVGAGI (reference sequence). Trimming removed 8 bases from V and 6 bases from J, with 13 bases in between. CDR3 sequence reads: CASYRVGNGYTF. The CDR3 nucleotides read TGTGCCAGCTACAGGGTGGGGAATGGCTACACCTTC.

The rearrangement links TRBV11-2 to TRBJ2-1, with 11 bases matching TRBD2. Germline values: CDR1 SGHAT, CDR2 FQNNGV. There are 18 residues in the CDR3. J gave up 3 bases and V 0 bases, and 7 bases lay outside the gene matches. CDR3 in amino acids: CASSLEGLAARGYNEQFF. CDR3 nucleotides: TGTGCCAGCAGCTTAGAGGGACTAGCGGCCCGCGGCTACAATGAGCAGTTCTTC. The entire variable domain, with the rest obtained from reference TRBV11-2 and TRBJ2-1, is as follows: EAGVAQSPRYKIIEKRQSVAFWCNPISGHATLYWYQQILGQGPKLLIQFQNNGVVDDSQLPKDRFSAERLKGVDSTLKIQPAKLEDSAVYLCASSLEGLAARGYNEQFFGPGTRLTVL.

CDR3 nucleotide sequence: TGCGCCAGCAGGGTGGGATCTCAAGAGACCCAGTACTTC. Encoded protein: CASRVGSQETQYF. The chain combines TRBV5-1 with TRBJ2-5; D is uncertain. This CDR3 has 13 residues. Between the trimmed V and J ends, which lost 5 bases and 2 bases, there was a span of 10 bases. The V gene's germline CDR1 is SGHRS and CDR2 YFSETQ.

The chain has TRBV2 and TRBJ2-7, with D possibly matching TRBD2 (6 bases). In germline, CDR1 is SNHLY, CDR2 FYNNEI. This CDR3 comprises 14 residues. The germline V and J ends were trimmed by 2 bases and 3 bases, with 11 bases remaining between them. The DNA for the CDR3 is TGTGCCAGCAGTGAAAGTCTAGCGCACTACGAGCAGTACTTC. Translation: CASSESLAHYEQYF.

The chain recombines TRBV28 with TRBJ2-7, with 9 bases that match TRBD2. Trimming at V came to 4 bases and at J to 7 bases, leaving 23 bases not matched to a gene. This CDR3 comprises 19 residues. Germline CDR1 MDHEN, CDR2 SYDVKM. This chain's CDR3 is CASSSTDITYIAGVGEQYF. DNA for the CDR3: TGTGCCAGCAGTTCCACGGACATTACTTATATAGCGGGGGTCGGAGAGCAGTACTTC.

On this clone: This may arise from a read error, as a much more abundant clone is one base away. This sequence joins TRBV2 and TRBJ1-3; D ambiguous. Germline lookup yields CDR1 SNHLY and CDR2 FYNNEI. Between the trimmed V and J ends, which lost 5 bases and 0 bases, there was a span of 2 bases. The CDR3 runs to 12 residues. Here the CDR3 reads CASSNSGNTIYF. DNA of the CDR3: TGTGCCAGCAGTAACTCTGGAAACACCATATATTTT.

The V and J genes are TRBV19 and TRBJ1-4; a possible D gene is TRBD1 (6 bases). The CDR3 runs to 15 residues. CDR1 is LNHDA and CDR2 is SQIVND in the germline V gene (reference sequence). The V end lost 11 bases, the J end lost 0 bases, and 16 bases lay between the germline ends. The CDR3 spells CACQSGAATNEKLFF. The CDR3 DNA follows: TGTGCCTGCCAATCGGGGGCCGCAACTAATGAAAAACTGTTTTTT.

The chain employs TRBV7-6 and TRBJ1-6, with 9 bases fitting TRBD1. This CDR3 spans 15 amino acids. V was clipped by 2 bases and J by 9 bases; unmatched bases: 5. Germline CDR1 and CDR2: SGHVS and FNYEAQ. CDR3 sequence: CASSLYVTGGSPLHF. DNA for the CDR3: TGTGCCAGCAGCTTATATGTGACAGGGGGTTCACCCCTCCACTTT.

This clone has more than one count but fewer than ten. The chain employs TRBV18 and TRBJ1-4; 7 positions match TRBD1. CDR3 size: 15 residues. Trimming took 3 bases from V and 10 from J; bases not matched to a gene: 11. In germline, CDR1 is KGHSH, CDR2 LQKENI. The CDR3 reads CASSPGDSAAGKLFF. For the CDR3, the DNA is TGTGCCAGCTCACCCGGGGACAGCGCCGCAGGAAAACTGTTTTTT. Supplemented by reference TRBV18 and TRBJ1-4, the full variable domain reads NAGVMQNPRHLVRRRGQEARLRCSPMKGHSHVYWYRQLPEEGLKFMVYLQKENIIDESGMPKERFSAEFPKEGPSILRIQQVVRGDSAAYFCASSPGDSAAGKLFFGSGTQLSVL.

This clone was seen a few times. V and J are TRBV2 and TRBJ2-5, with TRBD1 as a possible D gene (5 bases). Germline V gene sequence: CDR1 SNHLY, CDR2 FYNNEI. The CDR3 extends over 11 amino acids. Trimming took 8 bases from V and 5 from J, leaving 9 bases between them. The CDR3 DNA is TGTGCCAGCCCAGGGCGGGAGACCCAGTACTTC. Encoded protein: CASPGRETQYF.

This chain connects TRBV4-1 to TRBJ2-4; D tentatively reads TRBD1 or TRBD2 (5 bases each). Germline V gives CDR1 MGHRA, CDR2 YSYEKL. The CDR3 is made up of 17 amino acids. With 2 bases removed from V and 1 base from J, the gap between germline ends came to 15 bases. CDR3 amino acids: CASSQWVGVRAKNIQYF. Written as DNA, the CDR3 is TGCGCCAGCAGCCAATGGGTGGGGGTTCGGGCCAAAAACATTCAGTACTTC.

The rearrangement joins TRBV7-2 to TRBJ2-7; TRBD1 aligns across 8 bases. The CDR3 consists of 12 residues. The V segment lost 5 bases and the J segment 6 bases; nucleotides outside the gene matches: 3. Germline CDR1 and CDR2: SGHTA and FQGNSA. CDR3 DNA: TGTGCCAGCAGCCAGGACAGGGTCGAGCAGTACTTC. It encodes CASSQDRVEQYF.

This clone was detected once. The genes are TRBV2 and TRBJ2-7; TRBD2 matches 9 bases. The germline gives CDR1 SNHLY, CDR2 FYNNEI. The CDR3 contains 16 residues. Unmatched junction bases numbered 9, after V lost 5 bases and J lost 1 base. The DNA of the CDR3 is TGTGCCAGCAGTAGCAACCCGACTAGCGGTTCCTACGAGCAGTACTTC. It codes for CASSSNPTSGSYEQYF.

The chain couples TRBV6-5 to TRBJ2-7; tentatively, D is TRBD1 (6 bases). Per germline, CDR1 MNHEY and CDR2 SVGAGI. Trimming removed 0 bases from V and 5 bases from J, with 17 bases in between. The length of the CDR3 is 16 residues. The CDR3 DNA follows: TGTGCCAGCAGTTACTCCGTCCGGCAGGGGCGCCACGAGCAGTACTTC. This gives the protein CASSYSVRQGRHEQYF.

The chain employs TRBV28 and TRBJ1-3; D gene uncertain. Germline V gives CDR1 MDHEN, CDR2 SYDVKM. CDR3 size: 15 residues. Trimming pared 6 bases from V and 2 bases from J, leaving 14 bases between. CDR3 residues: CASRGADTTGNTIYF. The CDR3 nucleotides are TGTGCCAGCAGGGGAGCTGACACCACTGGAAACACCATATATTTT.

The V and J genes are TRBV6-4 and TRBJ2-1; D is possibly TRBD2 (7 bases). Germline V gene data show CDR1 as MRHNA and CDR2 as SNTAGT. This CDR3 has 16 amino acids. Trimming took 0 bases from V and 4 from J, leaving 13 bases between them. DNA for the CDR3: TGTGCCAGCAGTGACTCTTTCGGGGGGCTGTACAATGAGCAGTTCTTC. Its protein product is CASSDSFGGLYNEQFF.

V usage is TRBV10-3 and J usage is TRBJ2-7; possibly TRBD1 for D (7 bases). CDR1 ENHRY and CDR2 SYGVKD come from the germline V gene. V shed 3 bases and J shed 4 bases, with 22 bases lying between them. CDR3 length: 17 amino acids. CDR3 nucleotide sequence: TGTGCCATCAGTGACCCTGGAGTGAGACAGGGAGGATACGAGCAGTACTTC. Protein: CAISDPGVRQGGYEQYF.

V is TRBV9 and J is TRBJ2-1; D gene unclear. V lost 4 bases and J 2 bases, leaving 19 bases between the germline ends. The CDR3 is 17 amino acids. Looked up from germline, CDR1 is SGDLS and CDR2 is YYNGEE. The CDR3 protein is CASSPSGRTGPYNEQFF. CDR3 DNA: TGTGCCAGCAGCCCAAGTGGTCGGACGGGTCCCTACAATGAGCAGTTCTTC.

This chain uses TRBV27 with TRBJ2-3, with 13 bases fitting TRBD2. The CDR3 is made up of 17 amino acids. The V and J ends lost 5 bases and 4 bases, in that order; junction bases with no gene match: 9. Germline V CDR1 and CDR2: MNHEY, SMNVEV (reference sequence). CDR3 residues: CASSPRTSGSFADTQYF. The CDR3 region has the DNA TGTGCCAGCAGTCCAAGGACTAGCGGGAGTTTTGCAGATACGCAGTATTTT.